This T cell receptor (beta chain) was observed in a study of T cell responses to AZD1222 COVID-19 vaccine. Overall study: Second doses that came at about 4 or about 12 weeks were put together.

Regarding the study as a whole: Only 5 to 7 individuals given AZD1222 were seropositive at baseline. The sample set comprised mostly white British donors with more females, and clonal diversity was possibly underestimated. Regions left unmutated in variants are reportedly the target of nearly half of spike-specific TCRs.

Profiling relied on immunoSEQ multiplex PCR, and the TCRdb table lists in-frame clones only, not all of them. The data contain 150,000 or so clones, approximately 92% of them singletons. The CDR3 contains 15 residues. The V and J ends lost 2 bases and 6 bases, in that order; junction bases with no gene match: 10. Germline CDR1 reads SEHNR; CDR2 reads FQNEAQ (reference sequence). In its sample, this clone was seen a few times. Its antigen is unknown. The chain couples TRBV7-9 to TRBJ2-7, with 7 bases fitting TRBD2. The receptor was isolated from an adult in good health. The specimen comprised peripheral blood, sampled on day 0 of AZD1222 vaccination. The chain's CDR3 is CASSLFGEGSVEQYF. Here the CDR3 DNA reads TGTGCCAGCAGCTTATTTGGGGAGGGATCAGTCGAGCAGTACTTC.